Following are 5 T cell receptor beta chains from one sample sequenced in a study of blood T cells in healthy people across ages. A sample-barcoded 5' primer and a J-beta primer mix were used in a second PCR of roughly 7 to 11 cycles. A single record per CDR3 protein comes from TCRdb applying MiXCR to the 5' RACE reads. The profile covers some 1.7 million distinct CDR3 sequences, with approximately 30% appearing a single time and roughly 8% taken by the ten largest. Sequencing input: blood. Receptors were obtained from a woman in her twenties or thirties in good health.

V and J are TRBV20-1 and TRBJ1-3; perhaps TRBD1 as D (5 bases). V was trimmed by 5 bases and J by 0 bases, leaving 17 bases between them. CDR1 and CDR2 (germline): DFQATT, SNEGSKA (reference sequence). The CDR3 contains 16 residues. CDR3 sequence: CSARGGVGGSGNTIYF. The CDR3 nucleotides read TGCAGTGCTCGAGGCGGTGTTGGGGGCTCTGGAAACACCATATATTTT.

This clonotype was recorded at least ten times. The rearrangement joins TRBV10-2 to TRBJ2-4, with D perhaps TRBD2 (6 bases). The CDR3 is made up of 17 amino acids. Germline loops: CDR1 WSHSY, CDR2 SAAADI. Trimming removed 4 bases at V and 0 bases at J, with 16 bases between. This chain's CDR3 is CASSVGTGVVAKNIQYF. The DNA for the CDR3 is TGCGCCAGCAGTGTCGGGACGGGAGTTGTAGCCAAAAACATTCAGTACTTC.

On this clonotype: With a much larger clone just one base away, this may be a read error. The chain links TRBV20-1 to TRBJ2-1; unclear D gene. The CDR3 has 14 amino acids. Germline-derived CDR1 and CDR2 are DFQATT and SNEGSKA (reference sequence). V was cut by 0 bases and J by 13 bases, with 19 bases left in between. The DNA of the CDR3 is TGCAGTGCTAGAGATCCGACGAGAGAAGAGACCCAGTTCTTC. Translated: CSARDPTREETQFF.

V gene TRBV7-2 combines with J gene TRBJ1-2, with no clear D. Germline V gives CDR1 SGHTA, CDR2 FQGNSA. This CDR3 is built from 13 residues. V lost 5 bases and J 1 base, leaving 8 bases between the germline ends. The CDR3 protein is CASSLLDNYGYTF. CDR3 bases: TGTGCCAGCAGCCTGCTGGATAACTATGGCTACACCTTC.

This clonotype was seen a handful of times. The chain joins TRBV20-1 to TRBJ2-3, with 7 bases matching TRBD2. V gave up 5 bases and J gave up 6 bases; unmatched junction bases: 11. The CDR3 runs 14 residues. Germline values: CDR1 DFQATT, CDR2 SNEGSKA (reference sequence). CDR3 amino acids: CSALSGVSPDTQYF. CDR3 sequence (DNA): TGCAGTGCTTTGAGCGGGGTGTCCCCCGATACGCAGTATTTT.